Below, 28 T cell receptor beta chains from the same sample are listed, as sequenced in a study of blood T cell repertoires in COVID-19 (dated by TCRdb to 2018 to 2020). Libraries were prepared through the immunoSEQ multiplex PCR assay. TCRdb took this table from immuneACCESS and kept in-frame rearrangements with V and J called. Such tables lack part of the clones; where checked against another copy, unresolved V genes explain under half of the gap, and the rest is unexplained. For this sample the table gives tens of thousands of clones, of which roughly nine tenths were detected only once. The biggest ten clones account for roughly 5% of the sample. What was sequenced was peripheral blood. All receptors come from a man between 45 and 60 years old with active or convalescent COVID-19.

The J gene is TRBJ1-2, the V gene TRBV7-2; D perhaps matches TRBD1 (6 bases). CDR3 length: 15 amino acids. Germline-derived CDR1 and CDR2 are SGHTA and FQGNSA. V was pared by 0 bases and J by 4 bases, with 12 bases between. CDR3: CASSLAEGQPYGYTF. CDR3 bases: TGTGCCAGCAGCTTAGCGGAAGGACAGCCCTATGGCTACACCTTC.

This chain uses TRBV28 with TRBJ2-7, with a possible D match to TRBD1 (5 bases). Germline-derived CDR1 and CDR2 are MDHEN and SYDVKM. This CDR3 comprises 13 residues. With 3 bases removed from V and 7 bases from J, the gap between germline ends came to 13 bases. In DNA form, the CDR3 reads TGTGCCAGCAGTTTCCAAAGGGGCCGGGAGCAGTACGTC. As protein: CASSFQRGREQYV.

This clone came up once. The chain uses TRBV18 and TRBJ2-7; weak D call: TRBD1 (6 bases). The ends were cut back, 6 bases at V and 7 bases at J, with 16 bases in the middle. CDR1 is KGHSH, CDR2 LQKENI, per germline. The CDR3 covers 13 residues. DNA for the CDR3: TGTGCCAGCTCCGGGACAAGTAAAGGAGAGCAGTACTTC. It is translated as CASSGTSKGEQYF. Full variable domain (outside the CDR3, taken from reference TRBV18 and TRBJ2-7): NAGVMQNPRHLVRRRGQEARLRCSPMKGHSHVYWYRQLPEEGLKFMVYLQKENIIDESGMPKERFSAEFPKEGPSILRIQQVVRGDSAAYFCASSGTSKGEQYFGPGTRLTVT.

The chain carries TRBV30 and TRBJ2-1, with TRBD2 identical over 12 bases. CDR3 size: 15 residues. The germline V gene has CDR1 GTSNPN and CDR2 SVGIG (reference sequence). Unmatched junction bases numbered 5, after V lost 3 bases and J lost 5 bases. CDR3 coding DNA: TGTGCCTGGAGGCTAGGACTAGCGGGGAACAATGAGCAGTTCTTC. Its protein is CAWRLGLAGNNEQFF.

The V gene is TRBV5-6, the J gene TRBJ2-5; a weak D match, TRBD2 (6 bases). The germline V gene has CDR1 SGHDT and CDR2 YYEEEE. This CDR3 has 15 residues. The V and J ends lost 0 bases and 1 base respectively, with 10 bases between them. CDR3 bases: TGTGCCAGCAGCTTGGTACTGGGGGGCCAAGAGACCCAGTACTTC. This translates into CASSLVLGGQETQYF.

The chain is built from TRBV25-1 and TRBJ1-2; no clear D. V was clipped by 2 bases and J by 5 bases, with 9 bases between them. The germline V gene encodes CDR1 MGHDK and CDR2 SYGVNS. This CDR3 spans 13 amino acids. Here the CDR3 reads CASSEPDTYGYTF. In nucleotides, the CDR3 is TGTGCCAGCAGTGAACCCGACACTTATGGCTACACCTTC.

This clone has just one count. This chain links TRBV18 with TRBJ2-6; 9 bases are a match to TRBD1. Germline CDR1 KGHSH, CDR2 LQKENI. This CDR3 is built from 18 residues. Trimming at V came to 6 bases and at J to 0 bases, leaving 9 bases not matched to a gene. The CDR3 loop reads CASSWTGADSSGANVLTF. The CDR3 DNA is TGTGCCAGCTCGTGGACAGGGGCCGACAGCTCTGGGGCCAACGTCCTGACTTTC.

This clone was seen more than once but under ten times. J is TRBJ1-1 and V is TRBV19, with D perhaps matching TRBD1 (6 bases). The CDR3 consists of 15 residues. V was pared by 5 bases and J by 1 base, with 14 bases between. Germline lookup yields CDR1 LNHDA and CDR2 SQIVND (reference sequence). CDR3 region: CASSADVGGNTEAFF. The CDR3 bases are TGTGCCAGTAGTGCGGACGTAGGGGGGAACACTGAAGCTTTCTTT.

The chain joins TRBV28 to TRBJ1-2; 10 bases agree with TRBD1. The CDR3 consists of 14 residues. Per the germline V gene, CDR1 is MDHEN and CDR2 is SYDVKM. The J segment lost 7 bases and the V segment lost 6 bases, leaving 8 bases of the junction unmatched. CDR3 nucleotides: TGTGCCAGCAGGACTCCGGGACAGGGGCTTGGCTACACCTTC. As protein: CASRTPGQGLGYTF.

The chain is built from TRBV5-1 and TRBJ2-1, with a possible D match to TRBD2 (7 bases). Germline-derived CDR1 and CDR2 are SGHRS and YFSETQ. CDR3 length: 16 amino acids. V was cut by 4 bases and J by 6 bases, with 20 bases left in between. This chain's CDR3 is CASSPPPGGPINEQFF. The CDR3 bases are TGCGCCAGCAGCCCCCCTCCGGGGGGCCCAATCAATGAGCAGTTCTTC.

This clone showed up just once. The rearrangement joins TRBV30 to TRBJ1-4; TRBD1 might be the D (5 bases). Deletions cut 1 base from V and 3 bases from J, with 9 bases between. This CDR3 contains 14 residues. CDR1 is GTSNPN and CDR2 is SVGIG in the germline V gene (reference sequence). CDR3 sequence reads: CAWSGGGANEKLFF. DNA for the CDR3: TGTGCCTGGAGTGGCGGGGGTGCTAATGAAAAACTGTTTTTT.

The CDR3: CARDLSGGAGAKNIQYF. DNA for the CDR3: TGTGCCAGGGACCTAAGCGGGGGGGCCGGTGCCAAAAACATTCAGTACTTC. This sequence joins TRBV28 and TRBJ2-4; the match to TRBD2 covers 10 bases. The germline CDR1 and CDR2 sequences are MDHEN and SYDVKM. CDR3 size: 17 residues. The junction had 12 bases not matched to a gene; V was cut back by 9 bases and J by 1 base.

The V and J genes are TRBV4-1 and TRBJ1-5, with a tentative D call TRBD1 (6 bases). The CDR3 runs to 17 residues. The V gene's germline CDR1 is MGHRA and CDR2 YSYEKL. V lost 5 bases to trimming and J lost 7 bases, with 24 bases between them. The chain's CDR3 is CASSEPRGPGGNQPQHF. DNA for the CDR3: TGCGCCAGCAGCGAACCCAGGGGTCCTGGGGGAAACCAGCCCCAGCATTTT.

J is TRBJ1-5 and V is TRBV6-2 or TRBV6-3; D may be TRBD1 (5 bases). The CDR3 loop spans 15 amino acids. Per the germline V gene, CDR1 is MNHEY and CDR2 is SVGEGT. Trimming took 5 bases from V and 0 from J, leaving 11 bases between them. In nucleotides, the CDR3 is TGTGCCAGCAGTAAACCCCAGGGTAGCAATCAGCCCCAGCATTTT. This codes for CASSKPQGSNQPQHF.

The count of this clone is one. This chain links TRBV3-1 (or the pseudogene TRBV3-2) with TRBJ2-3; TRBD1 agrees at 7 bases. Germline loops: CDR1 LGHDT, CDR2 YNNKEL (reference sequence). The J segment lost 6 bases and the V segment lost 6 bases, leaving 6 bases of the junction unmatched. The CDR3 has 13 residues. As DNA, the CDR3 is TGTGCCAGCAGACACAGGGGTGCGGATACGCAGTATTTT. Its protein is CASRHRGADTQYF.

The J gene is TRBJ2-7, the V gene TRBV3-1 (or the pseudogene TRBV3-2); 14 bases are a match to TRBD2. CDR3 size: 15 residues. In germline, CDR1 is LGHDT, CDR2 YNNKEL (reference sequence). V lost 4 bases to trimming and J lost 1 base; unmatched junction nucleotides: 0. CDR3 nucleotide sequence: TGTGCCAGCAGCCGGACTAGCGGGGGGTCCTACGAGCAGTACGTC. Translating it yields CASSRTSGGSYEQYV.

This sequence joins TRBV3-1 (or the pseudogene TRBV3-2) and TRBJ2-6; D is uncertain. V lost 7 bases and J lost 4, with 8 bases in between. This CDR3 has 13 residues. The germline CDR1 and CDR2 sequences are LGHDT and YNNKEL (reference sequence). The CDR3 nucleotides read TGTGCCAGCAACCGAGGAGGGGCCAACGTCCTGACTTTC. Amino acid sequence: CASNRGGANVLTF.

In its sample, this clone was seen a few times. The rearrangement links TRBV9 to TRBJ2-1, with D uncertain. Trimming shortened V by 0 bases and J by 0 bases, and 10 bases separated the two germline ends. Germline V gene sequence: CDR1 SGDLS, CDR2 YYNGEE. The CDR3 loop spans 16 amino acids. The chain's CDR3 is CASSVGRVLSYNEQFF. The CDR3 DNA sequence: TGTGCCAGCAGCGTAGGACGGGTCCTCTCCTACAATGAGCAGTTCTTC.

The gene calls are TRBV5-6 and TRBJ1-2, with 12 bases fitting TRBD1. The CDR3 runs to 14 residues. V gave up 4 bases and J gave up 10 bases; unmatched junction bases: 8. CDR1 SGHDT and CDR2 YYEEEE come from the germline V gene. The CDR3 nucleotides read TGTGCCAGCAGCCGGGGCGGGACAGGGGGCGTCTACACCTTC. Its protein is CASSRGGTGGVYTF.

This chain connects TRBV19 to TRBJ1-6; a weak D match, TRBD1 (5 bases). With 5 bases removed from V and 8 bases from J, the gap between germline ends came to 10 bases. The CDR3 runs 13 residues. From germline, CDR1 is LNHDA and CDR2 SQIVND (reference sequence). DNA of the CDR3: TGTGCCAGTAGTTCTACCAGGGATTCACCCCTCCACTTT. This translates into CASSSTRDSPLHF.

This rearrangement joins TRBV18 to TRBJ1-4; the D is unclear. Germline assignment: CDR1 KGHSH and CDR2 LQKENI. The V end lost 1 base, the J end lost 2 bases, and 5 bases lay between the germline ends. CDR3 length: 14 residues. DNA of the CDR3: TGTGCCAGCTCACCACGGCAGACTAATGAAAAACTGTTTTTT. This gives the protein CASSPRQTNEKLFF.

The CDR3 sequence: CASSQVGQRNTIYF. CDR3 nucleotides: TGTGCCAGCAGCCAAGTCGGACAGCGAAACACCATATATTTT. The V call is TRBV14, the J call TRBJ1-3; a weak D match, TRBD1 (6 bases). Germline CDR1 SGHDN, CDR2 FVKESK. The CDR3 is made up of 14 amino acids. Deletions cut 1 base from V and 5 bases from J, with 9 bases between.

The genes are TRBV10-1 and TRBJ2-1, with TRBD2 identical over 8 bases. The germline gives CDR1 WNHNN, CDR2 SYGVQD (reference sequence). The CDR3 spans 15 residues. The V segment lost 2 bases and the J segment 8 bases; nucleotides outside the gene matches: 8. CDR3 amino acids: CASSERRGGWDEQFF. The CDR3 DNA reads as TGCGCCAGCAGTGAGAGACGGGGGGGCTGGGATGAGCAGTTCTTC.

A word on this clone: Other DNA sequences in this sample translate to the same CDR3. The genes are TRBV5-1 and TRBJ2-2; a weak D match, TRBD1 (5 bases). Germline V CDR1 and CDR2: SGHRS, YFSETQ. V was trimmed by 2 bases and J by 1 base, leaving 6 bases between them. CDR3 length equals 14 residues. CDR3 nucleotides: TGCGCCAGCAGCTTAGGACAGAACACCGGGGAGCTGTTTTTT. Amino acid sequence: CASSLGQNTGELFF.

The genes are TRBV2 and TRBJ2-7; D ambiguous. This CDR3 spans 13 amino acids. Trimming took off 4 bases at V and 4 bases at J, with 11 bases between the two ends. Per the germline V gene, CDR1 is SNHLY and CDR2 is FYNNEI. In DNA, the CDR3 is TGTGCCAGCAGTGGGTACAACTATTACGAGCAGTACTTC. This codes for CASSGYNYYEQYF.

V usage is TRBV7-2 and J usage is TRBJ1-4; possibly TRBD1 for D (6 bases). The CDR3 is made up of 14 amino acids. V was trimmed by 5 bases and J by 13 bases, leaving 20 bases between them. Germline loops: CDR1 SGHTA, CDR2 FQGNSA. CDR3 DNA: TGTGCCAGCAGCGATTATCGGGGGGCCGAGGGACTGTTTTTT. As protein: CASSDYRGAEGLFF. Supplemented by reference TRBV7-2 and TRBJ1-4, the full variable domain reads GAGVSQSPSNKVTEKGKDVELRCDPISGHTALYWYRQSLGQGLEFLIYFQGNSAPDKSGLPSDRFSAERTGGSVSTLTIQRTQQEDSAVYLCASSDYRGAEGLFFGSGTQLSVL.

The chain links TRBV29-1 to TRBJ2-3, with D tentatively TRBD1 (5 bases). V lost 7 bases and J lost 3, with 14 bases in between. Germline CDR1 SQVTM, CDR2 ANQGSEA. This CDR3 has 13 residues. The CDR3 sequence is CSERGVGTDTQYF. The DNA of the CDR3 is TGCAGCGAAAGGGGCGTTGGGACAGATACGCAGTATTTT.

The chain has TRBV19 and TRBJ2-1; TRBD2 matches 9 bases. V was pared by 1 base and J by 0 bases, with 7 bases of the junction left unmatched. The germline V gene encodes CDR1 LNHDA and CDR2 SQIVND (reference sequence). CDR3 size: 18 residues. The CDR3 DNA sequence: TGTGCCAGTAGTATAGGGTTTAGCGGGGGCAGCTCCTACAATGAGCAGTTCTTC. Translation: CASSIGFSGGSSYNEQFF.